This T cell receptor beta chain emerged from a study of pediatric ulcerative colitis. The study's findings and limits: Clonal expansions reduced rectal repertoire diversity in acute severe colitis.

The germline V gene has CDR1 WSHSY and CDR2 SAAADI. The CDR3 extends over 13 amino acids. V was clipped by 2 bases and J by 2 bases, with 6 bases between them. As regards this clone: Its specificity is unknown.

The rectum was sampled with one to two pinch biopsies at colonoscopy. Produced via immunoSEQ multiplex PCR; TCRdb's table is partial and in-frame only. The profile shows more than 9,000 clones, roughly four fifths of them singletons. V gene TRBV10-2 combines with J gene TRBJ1-1, with D maybe TRBD1 (5 bases). Sequences were obtained from gut tissue. The receptor was isolated from a girl aged 10-17 years who was a control in a study of pediatric ulcerative colitis. This CDR3 reads CASSEQGNTEAFF. DNA of the CDR3: TGCGCCAGCAGTGAGCAGGGTAACACTGAAGCTTTCTTT.